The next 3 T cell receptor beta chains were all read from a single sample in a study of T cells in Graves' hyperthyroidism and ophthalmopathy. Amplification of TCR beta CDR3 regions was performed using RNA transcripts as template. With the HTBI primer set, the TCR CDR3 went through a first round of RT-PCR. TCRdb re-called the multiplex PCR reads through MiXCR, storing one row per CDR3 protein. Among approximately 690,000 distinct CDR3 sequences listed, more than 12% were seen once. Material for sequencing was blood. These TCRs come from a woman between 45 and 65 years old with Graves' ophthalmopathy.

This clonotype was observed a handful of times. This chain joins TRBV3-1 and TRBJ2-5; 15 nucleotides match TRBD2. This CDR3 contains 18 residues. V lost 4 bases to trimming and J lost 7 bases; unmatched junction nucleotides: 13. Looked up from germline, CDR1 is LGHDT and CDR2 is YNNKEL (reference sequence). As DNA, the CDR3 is TGTGCCAGCAGCCTCGGACTAGCGGGAGGGGCTTCTGTTAGGACCCAGTACTTC. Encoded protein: CASSLGLAGGASVRTQYF.

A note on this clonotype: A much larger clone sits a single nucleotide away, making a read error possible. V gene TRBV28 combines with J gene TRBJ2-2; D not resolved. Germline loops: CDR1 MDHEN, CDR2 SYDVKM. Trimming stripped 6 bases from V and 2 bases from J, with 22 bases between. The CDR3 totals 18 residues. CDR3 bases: TGTGCCAGCAGGTGGTCATTTCGGGCTCCTGTTAACACCGGGGAGCTGTTTTTT. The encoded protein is CASRWSFRAPVNTGELFF. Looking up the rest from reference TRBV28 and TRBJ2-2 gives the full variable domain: DVKVTQSSRYLVKRTGEKVFLECVQDMDHENMFWYRQDPGLGLRLIYFSYDVKMKEKGDIPEGYSVSREKKERFSLILESASTNQTSMYLCASRWSFRAPVNTGELFFGEGSRLTVL.

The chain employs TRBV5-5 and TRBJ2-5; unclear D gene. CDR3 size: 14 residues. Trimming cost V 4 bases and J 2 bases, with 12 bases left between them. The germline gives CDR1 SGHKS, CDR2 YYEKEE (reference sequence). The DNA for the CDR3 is TGTGCCAGCAGCGGGGTAGGTGGACAAGAGACCCAGTACTTC. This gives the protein CASSGVGGQETQYF.